These 10 T cell receptor beta chains were all obtained from the same sample, sequenced in a study of control samples from healthy donors and cancer patients. Only in-frame clones appear in the TCRdb table, and some are missing; sequencing was by immunoSEQ multiplex PCR. The repertoire consists of approximately 150,000 clones, with approximately 94% occurring once and the leading ten covering 1.3%. The sample was blood. Source of these receptors: a woman younger than 35 in good health.

V and J are TRBV10-3 and TRBJ1-5; TRBD1 aligns across 7 bases. Germline CDR1 is ENHRY and CDR2 is SYGVKD. V lost 11 bases, J lost 0 bases, and 4 bases stayed unmatched. This CDR3 spans 13 amino acids. The CDR3 sequence is CAVGQDSNQPQHF. DNA of the CDR3: TGTGCCGTCGGACAGGATAGCAATCAGCCCCAGCATTTT.

This clone was detected only once. The rearrangement joins TRBV6-5 to TRBJ1-1; D uncertain. This CDR3 comprises 13 residues. The germline V gene has CDR1 MNHEY and CDR2 SVGAGI. The V and J ends lost 6 bases and 1 base respectively, with 9 bases between them. The CDR3 protein is CASRDWGNTEAFF. The CDR3 nucleotides read TGTGCCAGCAGGGACTGGGGGAACACTGAAGCTTTCTTT.

This chain uses TRBV2 with TRBJ2-1; 7 nucleotides align to TRBD1. This CDR3 has 14 residues. V lost 3 bases, J lost 10 bases, and 9 bases stayed unmatched. Germline CDR1 SNHLY, CDR2 FYNNEI. The CDR3 DNA reads TGTGCCAGCAGTGAGTTTGACAGGGAGCTCGAGCAGTTCTTC. Its translation is CASSEFDRELEQFF.

The chain recombines TRBV3-1 (or the pseudogene TRBV3-2) with TRBJ1-4; D is ambiguous. The CDR3 is made up of 15 amino acids. V shed 1 base and J shed 7 bases, with 13 bases lying between them. Germline CDR1 LGHDT, CDR2 YNNKEL (reference sequence). This CDR3 is CASSQVGAMGEKLFF. CDR3 DNA sequence: TGTGCCAGCAGCCAAGTCGGAGCTATGGGTGAAAAACTGTTTTTT.

The gene calls are TRBV29-1 and TRBJ1-1, with no clear D. The CDR3 consists of 16 residues. The V end lost 5 bases, the J end lost 0 bases, and 19 bases lay between the germline ends. Germline V gene lookup returns CDR1 SQVTM and CDR2 ANQGSEA. The CDR3 DNA reads as TGCAGCGTTTATCACGAGACTGAAGGATTGAACACTGAAGCTTTCTTT. The encoded protein is CSVYHETEGLNTEAFF. The full variable domain, with the rest looked up from reference TRBV29-1 and TRBJ1-1, is SAVISQKPSRDICQRGTSLTIQCQVDSQVTMMFWYRQQPGQSLTLIATANQGSEATYESGFVIDKFPISRPNLTFSTLTVSNMSPEDSSIYLCSVYHETEGLNTEAFFGQGTRLTVV.

This sequence joins TRBV7-2 and TRBJ2-7, with 11 bases identical to TRBD1. Germline values: CDR1 SGHTA, CDR2 FQGNSA. Trimming cost V 1 base and J 7 bases; bases outside gene matches: 6. The CDR3 runs 15 residues. The CDR3 DNA is TGTGCCAGCAGCTTAGGGACAGGGGGCGTCCTGGAGCAGTACTTC. Translated: CASSLGTGGVLEQYF.

The chain links TRBV19 to TRBJ1-3; unclear D gene. This CDR3 spans 15 amino acids. Between the trimmed V and J ends, which lost 3 bases and 0 bases, there was a span of 9 bases. CDR1 is LNHDA and CDR2 is SQIVND in the germline V gene (reference sequence). The CDR3 here is CASSISGNSGNTIYF. The CDR3 DNA is TGTGCCAGTAGTATTTCGGGGAACTCTGGAAACACCATATATTTT.

V is TRBV18 and J is TRBJ1-1; 8 positions match TRBD1. V was clipped by 5 bases and J by 1 base; unmatched bases: 12. The CDR3 is 17 residues long. The germline gives CDR1 KGHSH, CDR2 LQKENI. The CDR3, as DNA: TGTGCCAGCTCAGAACCTGGACAGGGAGGGGCGAACACTGAAGCTTTCTTT. Residues: CASSEPGQGGANTEAFF.

This chain uses TRBV9 with TRBJ2-1; possible D gene TRBD1, 6 bases. Germline V CDR1 and CDR2: SGDLS, YYNGEE. Trimming left V 3 bases short and J 5 bases short, with 12 bases between. There are 14 residues in the CDR3. The CDR3 is CASSAGRGNNEQFF. CDR3 in DNA: TGTGCCAGCAGCGCGGGCAGGGGCAACAATGAGCAGTTCTTC.

The chain carries TRBV9 and TRBJ1-1, with a possible D match to TRBD1 (5 bases). The CDR3 loop spans 14 amino acids. Germline V lookup: CDR1 SGDLS, CDR2 YYNGEE. The V gene lost 6 bases and the J gene lost 1 base, with 13 bases spanning the gap. CDR3 region: CASNKGRQNTEAFF. Written as DNA, the CDR3 is TGTGCCAGCAACAAGGGACGGCAGAACACTGAAGCTTTCTTT. The entire variable domain, with the rest obtained from reference TRBV9 and TRBJ1-1, is as follows: DSGVTQTPKHLITATGQRVTLRCSPRSGDLSVYWYQQSLDQGLQFLIQYYNGEERAKGNILERFSAQQFPDLHSELNLSSLELGDSALYFCASNKGRQNTEAFFGQGTRLTVV.